The 14 T cell receptor beta chains reported below all come from one sample, sequenced in a study of blood T cells in healthy people across ages. PCR was performed a second time for about 6 to 12 cycles using a sample-barcoded 5' primer and a J-beta primer mix. TCRdb re-called the 5' RACE reads with MiXCR, one entry per CDR3 protein. The data show approximately 780,000 distinct CDR3 sequences, under 30% seen once. This same sample was also taken into another study, of T cells of mothers and their children.

The sequenced material came from blood. Receptor source: a boy aged 10-17 years in good health.

This clonotype was seen a few times. The rearrangement links TRBV20-1 to TRBJ1-5, with D possibly being TRBD1 (5 bases). The CDR3 has 12 residues. V was cut by 5 bases and J by 6 bases, with 11 bases left in between. The germline V gene has CDR1 DFQATT and CDR2 SNEGSKA (reference sequence). CDR3 nucleotides: TGCAGTGCTCCGGGGGGAGGTCAGCCCCAGCATTTT. It codes for CSAPGGGQPQHF.

This clonotype was seen a few times. The gene calls are TRBV6-6 and TRBJ1-4; TRBD1 agrees at 7 bases. Germline V gives CDR1 MNHNY, CDR2 SVGAGI (reference sequence). The CDR3 totals 16 residues. The junction had 19 bases not matched to a gene; V was cut back by 10 bases and J by 8 bases. CDR3 bases: TGTGCCATTGAGAAGTGGGCGGACAGGAGGGGGGAAAAACTGTTTTTT. Protein: CAIEKWADRRGEKLFF.

This clonotype has just a few counts. The CDR3 here is CSGRRRGGILNGSPLHF. As DNA, the CDR3 is TGCAGTGGCCGCCGGAGGGGGGGGATCCTCAACGGTTCACCCCTCCACTTT. J is TRBJ1-6 and V is TRBV20-1; TRBD1 is a possible D gene (6 bases). V lost 7 bases, J lost 9 bases, and 28 bases lay in between. This CDR3 region has 17 residues. The germline V gene has CDR1 DFQATT and CDR2 SNEGSKA (reference sequence).

The chain is built from TRBV7-8 and TRBJ2-7, with D perhaps matching TRBD1 or TRBD2 (5 bases each). The CDR3 length is 14 residues. Trimming removed 4 bases at V and 8 bases at J, with 18 bases between. CDR1 and CDR2 (germline): SGHVS, FQNEAQ. The DNA for the CDR3 is TGTGCCAGCAGCTCCCGGGACCTCAGGGCCAAGCAGTACTTC. It yields the protein CASSSRDLRAKQYF.

This clonotype appeared a few times. This chain joins TRBV5-1 and TRBJ2-4, with D unresolved. CDR3 length: 12 residues. The germline V gene encodes CDR1 SGHRS and CDR2 YFSETQ. With 6 bases removed from V and 5 bases from J, the gap between germline ends came to 9 bases. The CDR3 region has the DNA TGCGCCAGCACCAGTGACCAAAACATTCAGTACTTC. It specifies CASTSDQNIQYF.

This chain uses TRBV6-5 with TRBJ2-5, with TRBD2 matching over 9 bases. The DNA end favors TRBJ2-1, so the J call may be wrong. The germline V gene has CDR1 MNHEY and CDR2 SVGAGI. CDR3 length: 15 residues. Written as DNA, the CDR3 is TGTGCCAGCAGTAGACTAGCGGAGGTGGGAGATGAGCAGTTCTTC. This gives the protein CASSRLAEVGDEQFF.

This clonotype was picked up a small number of times. The J gene is TRBJ1-6, the V gene TRBV15; no clear D. V lost 5 bases, J lost 7 bases, and 9 bases lay in between. There are 13 residues in the CDR3. Germline-derived CDR1 and CDR2 are LNHNV and YYDKDF (reference sequence). The CDR3 here is CATSPRTNSPLHF. In DNA form, the CDR3 reads TGTGCCACCAGCCCCAGAACCAATTCACCCCTCCACTTT.

Ten or more counts support this clonotype. The chain combines TRBV5-1 with TRBJ1-2; D gene ambiguous. This CDR3 contains 14 residues. The ends were cut back, 0 bases at V and 2 bases at J, with 8 bases in the middle. CDR1 is SGHRS, CDR2 YFSETQ, per germline. CDR3: CASSLAEENYGYTF. As DNA, the CDR3 is TGCGCCAGCAGCTTGGCCGAGGAGAACTATGGCTACACCTTC.

This clonotype has only a few counts. The V and J genes are TRBV5-1 and TRBJ1-1; no clear D gene. The germline CDR1 and CDR2 sequences are SGHRS and YFSETQ. The V end lost 3 bases, the J end lost 6 bases, and 12 bases lay between the germline ends. The CDR3 spans 13 residues. This CDR3 reads CASSSPTESEAFF. The CDR3 DNA reads TGCGCCAGCAGCTCCCCTACAGAGTCTGAAGCTTTCTTT.

This clonotype came up a few times. The chain employs TRBV2 and TRBJ1-2; no definite D call. The CDR3 runs to 13 residues. Germline CDR1 is SNHLY and CDR2 is FYNNEI. The ends were cut back, 1 base at V and 6 bases at J, with 9 bases in the middle. The CDR3 protein is CASSEGAPDGYTF. CDR3 in DNA: TGTGCCAGCAGTGAAGGGGCTCCCGATGGCTACACCTTC.

This chain joins TRBV5-1 and TRBJ2-1, with TRBD2 matching over 10 bases. CDR3 size: 17 residues. V shed 4 bases and J 4 bases; nucleotides not matched to a gene: 11. Germline CDR1 reads SGHRS; CDR2 reads YFSETQ. The chain's CDR3 is CASSQSERGGLYNEQFF. The CDR3 DNA reads TGCGCCAGCAGCCAATCAGAGCGGGGGGGCCTATACAATGAGCAGTTCTTC.

The table lists this clonotype with many counts. J is TRBJ2-4 and V is TRBV7-6; D may be TRBD1 (6 bases). The germline V gene has CDR1 SGHVS and CDR2 FNYEAQ. The CDR3 has 14 residues. V shed 1 base and J shed 7 bases, with 11 bases lying between them. CDR3 amino acids: CASSLGDRGNIQYF. The CDR3 nucleotides are TGTGCCAGCAGCTTAGGTGATAGGGGGAACATTCAGTACTTC.

Worth noting for this clonotype: This CDR3 is missing its conserved last phenylalanine or tryptophan, likely due to a read error. This chain links TRBV28 with TRBJ2-7; the match to TRBD1 covers 7 bases. The germline gives CDR1 MDHEN, CDR2 SYDVKM. This CDR3 is built from 16 residues. The CDR3 sequence: CASSLSLGDSSYGQYL. The CDR3 region has the DNA TGTGCCAGCAGTTTATCCCTCGGGGACAGCTCCTACGGGCAGTACCTC.

A word on this clonotype: Germline and junction disagree at one end, which may indicate a read error. V and J are TRBV29-1 and TRBJ2-5; no firm D call. The germline CDR1 and CDR2 sequences are SQVTM and ANQGSEA. CDR3 length equals 12 residues. In nucleotides, the CDR3 is TGCAGCGTTGAAAAAATTGGGCAGAACCTGTTCTTC. It encodes CSVEKIGQNLFF.